Below, 10 T cell receptor beta chains from the same sample are listed, as sequenced in a study of blood T cell repertoires in COVID-19. Measured with immunoSEQ multiplex PCR; TCRdb has only the in-frame clones, and not every one. The sample contains 320,000 or so clones, around 84% of which appear only once. Sample: PBMCs or T cells enriched from blood (not recorded which). The receptor set was obtained from a woman aged 25-40 years who had been exposed to COVID-19.

About this clone: A junction end diverges from the germline sequence, so it may reflect a read error. The chain joins TRBV5-1 to TRBJ2-1; the D gene is possibly TRBD2 (6 bases). The CDR3 spans 14 residues. Germline lookup yields CDR1 SGHRS and CDR2 YFSETQ. The DNA of the CDR3 is TGCGCCAGCAGATTGGACCAGGGAGGTATTGAGCAGTTCTTC. Encoded protein: CASRLDQGGIEQFF.

The chain couples TRBV4-2 to TRBJ2-4; TRBD1 agrees at 7 bases. Trimming removed 0 bases from V and 6 bases from J; junction bases left unmatched: 2. This CDR3 has 14 residues. Germline CDR1 is LGHNA and CDR2 is YNFKEQ. The CDR3 DNA reads TGTGCCAGCAGCCAAGAAAGGGGGCTAAACATTCAGTACTTC. This gives the protein CASSQERGLNIQYF.

The chain couples TRBV5-1 to TRBJ2-5, with 9 nucleotides matching TRBD2. Trimming took 0 bases from V and 3 from J; bases not matched to a gene: 9. The CDR3 runs 17 residues. The V gene's germline CDR1 is SGHRS and CDR2 YFSETQ. The chain's CDR3 is CASSLGSGTSSKETQYF. In DNA form, the CDR3 reads TGCGCCAGCAGCTTGGGCTCCGGGACTAGCAGCAAAGAGACCCAGTACTTC.

Comments on this clone: The identical CDR3 is also encoded by other nucleotide sequences in the sample. The V gene is TRBV6-5, the J gene TRBJ1-4; 9 bases are a match to TRBD1. The CDR3 runs 14 residues. J lost 5 bases, V lost 4 bases, and 2 bases had no gene match. The V gene's germline CDR1 is MNHEY and CDR2 SVGAGI. As DNA, the CDR3 is TGTGCCAGCAGTTCGGGACAGGGAAATGAAAAACTGTTTTTT. This sequence encodes CASSSGQGNEKLFF.

This clone has just a few counts. The V and J genes are TRBV6-2 or TRBV6-3 and TRBJ1-3, with unresolved D. V was shortened by 0 bases and J by 7 bases, with 10 bases between the two germline ends. Germline assignment: CDR1 MNHEY and CDR2 SVGEGT. The CDR3 length is 14 residues. The CDR3 nucleotides read TGTGCCAGCAGTTACTCCGGGGTGCTTAACACCATATATTTT. It encodes CASSYSGVLNTIYF.

V gene TRBV13 combines with J gene TRBJ1-4, with 8 bases aligning to TRBD1. The CDR3 runs to 16 residues. The junction had 5 bases not matched to a gene; V was cut back by 4 bases and J by 1 base. The V gene's germline CDR1 is PRHDT and CDR2 FYEKMQ (reference sequence). The CDR3 bases are TGTGCCAGCAGCTCGGACAGGGCAGGAACTAATGAAAAACTGTTTTTT. Its protein is CASSSDRAGTNEKLFF. Combining the CDR3 with reference TRBV13 and TRBJ1-4 gives the whole variable domain AAGVIQSPRHLIKEKRETATLKCYPIPRHDTVYWYQQGPGQDPQFLISFYEKMQSDKGSIPDRFSAQQFSDYHSELNMSSLELGDSALYFCASSSDRAGTNEKLFFGSGTQLSVL.

The rearrangement uses TRBV5-5 and TRBJ2-1, with 10 bases that match TRBD2. J gave up 4 bases and V 0 bases, and 7 bases lay outside the gene matches. There are 17 residues in the CDR3. CDR1 is SGHKS, CDR2 YYEKEE, per germline (reference sequence). The CDR3 reads CASSLGLAGAGYNEQFF. The CDR3 DNA follows: TGTGCCAGCAGCTTGGGCCTAGCGGGAGCTGGGTACAATGAGCAGTTCTTC.

The V gene is TRBV2, the J gene TRBJ2-1; TRBD2 matches 9 bases. CDR1 and CDR2 (germline): SNHLY, FYNNEI. This CDR3 contains 16 residues. The junction had 12 bases not matched to a gene; V was cut back by 4 bases and J by 8 bases. As DNA, the CDR3 is TGTGCCAGCAGTGGGGTTTTAGCGGGAGACGTCGATGAGCAGTTCTTC. Translation gives CASSGVLAGDVDEQFF.

V gene TRBV30 combines with J gene TRBJ1-6, with a possible D match to TRBD1 (6 bases). CDR3 length: 13 amino acids. The germline gives CDR1 GTSNPN, CDR2 SVGIG (reference sequence). The germline V and J ends were trimmed by 0 bases and 6 bases, with 6 bases remaining between them. CDR3 amino acids: CAWSVGGNSPLHF. For the CDR3, the DNA is TGTGCCTGGAGTGTAGGGGGTAATTCACCCCTCCACTTT.

The chain employs TRBV27 and TRBJ2-7; TRBD2 agrees at 10 bases. Trimming took 7 bases from V and 3 from J; bases not matched to a gene: 9. Germline values: CDR1 MNHEY, CDR2 SMNVEV (reference sequence). The CDR3 is 15 amino acids. Written as DNA, the CDR3 is TGTGCCAGCAAACCGCGACTAGCGGGTAGCTACGAGCAGTACTTC. Translated, it gives CASKPRLAGSYEQYF.